This TCR beta chain was documented in a study of blood T cell repertoires in COVID-19. About the study: PBMCs, B-cell-depleted T cells, or T cells were the source of the cDNA or gDNA that made up the material.

This clone was recorded a few times. The germline V gene has CDR1 LGHDT and CDR2 YNNKEL (reference sequence). This CDR3 contains 13 residues. V gave up 4 bases and J gave up 7 bases, with 13 bases separating them. As handled by the study authors: The authors estimated nucleated cell counts from reference gene primer amplification. This table comes from immunoSEQ multiplex PCR, and its TCRdb copy is limited to in-frame clones, with some not included. From that table come the V and J calls and clone size; the DNA was used to work out D and trimming. The table has about 330,000 clones, 65% to 90% seen once.

The specimen was peripheral blood. The receptor was derived from a human donor in a cohort sampled during active COVID-19. The V call is TRBV3-1 (or the pseudogene TRBV3-2), the J call TRBJ1-2; D gene uncertain. The CDR3 sequence is CASSRGGVRGYTF. CDR3 sequence (DNA): TGTGCCAGCAGCCGCGGCGGGGTTCGTGGCTACACCTTC.